This T cell receptor (beta chain) comes out of a study of beta chain features in type 1 diabetes. The study, taken as a whole, reports: Across patients, naive, central memory and Treg TCRB repertoires exhibited apparently greater similarity than was observed across healthy donors. Cells that show high TCR expression could be over-represented by cDNA sequencing.

About this clone: Its matching antigen is unknown.

The authors reverse transcribed all of the isolated RNA, so sequencing captured expressed TCRB transcripts. Average reads for naive, central memory and regulatory T cell samples were roughly 3.4 million. TCRdb's copy holds only in-frame clones and misses some; the assay was immunoSEQ multiplex PCR. The sample shows fewer than 550,000 clones, roughly an eighth of them seen only once. V dropped 2 bases and J dropped 10; count of bases not matched to a gene: 14. This CDR3 contains 17 residues. The germline V gene encodes CDR1 KGHSH and CDR2 LQKENI. Sorting that relied on CD45RO/CCR7/CD25/CD127/CD95/CD27 yielded CD4+ naive, central memory, regulatory and stem cell-like memory cells.

The rearrangement uses TRBV18 and TRBJ1-6; 7 positions agree with TRBD1. This TCR came from a woman aged 18-35 years in good health. Sequenced material: naive CD4+ T cells from blood. The CDR3 DNA follows: TGTGCCAGCTCACCATTGGGGACAGAGAGTGGTGCCTCACCCCTCCACTTT. It specifies CASSPLGTESGASPLHF.